These 28 T cell receptor beta chains originate from one sample sequenced in a study of cytomegalovirus exposure and HLA in healthy donors. The study ran its PCR with 60 Vbeta and 13 Jbeta primers. Here immunoSEQ multiplex PCR was the method, and the copy in TCRdb shows in-frame clones only, minus some. Recorded for this sample: under 90,000 clones. Sequencing input: PBMCs. The source is a female donor in good health and CMV-seropositive.

The chain couples TRBV7-9 to TRBJ2-7; tentatively, D is TRBD1 (6 bases). V lost 4 bases and J lost 0, with 10 bases in between. Germline V gene lookup returns CDR1 SEHNR and CDR2 FQNEAQ (reference sequence). The CDR3 is 14 residues long. The DNA for the CDR3 is TGTGCCAGCAGCTCAACAGGGCTCTCCTACGAGCAGTACTTC. It specifies CASSSTGLSYEQYF.

CDR3 nucleotide sequence: TGTGCCAGCAGCGTAGCCCACAGCAGCGGCTACACCTTC. Protein product: CASSVAHSSGYTF. The rearrangement links TRBV9 to TRBJ1-2; D not resolved. Trimming took 0 bases from V and 8 from J, leaving 11 bases between them. This CDR3 spans 13 amino acids. Germline V lookup: CDR1 SGDLS, CDR2 YYNGEE.

This chain's CDR3 is CASSVSQGGYSNQPQHF. CDR3 bases: TGTGCCAGCAGTGTATCCCAGGGTGGGTATAGCAATCAGCCCCAGCATTTT. V usage is TRBV2 and J usage is TRBJ1-5, with D tentatively TRBD1 (5 bases). This CDR3 contains 17 residues. V was clipped by 4 bases and J by 0 bases, with 16 bases between them. CDR1 SNHLY and CDR2 FYNNEI come from the germline V gene.

The rearrangement uses TRBV7-2 and TRBJ2-5, with TRBD1 matching over 7 bases. After removal of 3 bases from V and 4 bases from J, the junction contained 5 bases not matched to a gene. The germline V gene encodes CDR1 SGHTA and CDR2 FQGNSA. There are 14 residues in the CDR3. For the CDR3, the DNA is TGTGCCAGCAGCTTTAGGGGGCTAGGAGAGACCCAGTACTTC. It encodes CASSFRGLGETQYF.

This sequence joins TRBV19 and TRBJ2-4; the D gene is possibly TRBD1 (6 bases). This CDR3 contains 14 residues. Looked up from germline, CDR1 is LNHDA and CDR2 is SQIVND (reference sequence). Trimming pared 5 bases from V and 6 bases from J, leaving 14 bases between. The CDR3 loop reads CASSSTGRANIQYF. The CDR3 DNA follows: TGTGCCAGTAGTTCTACAGGGCGGGCAAACATTCAGTACTTC.

As to this clone: Other nucleotide sequences from this sample produce the same CDR3. The J gene is TRBJ2-5, the V gene TRBV25-1; a weak D match, TRBD2 (5 bases). The CDR3 covers 15 residues. Trimming took off 2 bases at V and 4 bases at J, with 14 bases between the two ends. Germline values: CDR1 MGHDK, CDR2 SYGVNS. The CDR3 is CASSEGLRGGETQYF. For the CDR3, the DNA is TGTGCCAGCAGTGAAGGATTGCGAGGAGGAGAGACCCAGTACTTC. The whole variable domain, filled in from reference TRBV25-1 and TRBJ2-5, reads EADIYQTPRYLVIGTGKKITLECSQTMGHDKMYWYQQDPGMELHLIHYSYGVNSTEKGDLSSESTVSRIRTEHFPLTLESARPSHTSQYLCASSEGLRGGETQYFGPGTRLLVL.

This rearrangement joins TRBV4-3 to TRBJ2-1, with D possibly being TRBD1 (5 bases). Germline values: CDR1 LGHNA, CDR2 YSLEER. The CDR3 length is 13 residues. V lost 5 bases and J 8 bases, leaving 13 bases between the germline ends. CDR3 loop: CASSEGVRDEQFF. The CDR3 DNA reads TGCGCCAGCAGCGAAGGGGTCAGGGATGAGCAGTTCTTC.

V gene TRBV7-9 combines with J gene TRBJ1-3; no firm D call. V lost 4 bases and J 3 bases, leaving 16 bases between the germline ends. This CDR3 is 16 amino acids long. Germline assignment: CDR1 SEHNR and CDR2 FQNEAQ (reference sequence). The CDR3 here is CASSSRSPAGGNTIYF. CDR3 in DNA: TGTGCCAGCAGCTCCAGGTCACCTGCGGGTGGAAACACCATATATTTT. The full variable domain, its missing parts supplied by reference TRBV7-9 and TRBJ1-3, is DTGVSQNPRHKITKRGQNVTFRCDPISEHNRLYWYRQTLGQGPEFLTYFQNEAQLEKSRLLSDRFSAERPKGSFSTLEIQRTEQGDSAMYLCASSSRSPAGGNTIYFGEGSWLTVV.

The chain links TRBV4-3 to TRBJ1-2, with TRBD1 matching over 9 bases. J lost 2 bases, V lost 3 bases, and 7 bases had no gene match. The CDR3 is 16 residues long. Per germline, CDR1 LGHNA and CDR2 YSLEER. The DNA of the CDR3 is TGCGCCAGCAGCCAGCAATTCGGGACAGGGAACTATGGCTACACCTTC. It translates to CASSQQFGTGNYGYTF.

This chain uses TRBV2 with TRBJ2-7; D is perhaps TRBD2 (6 bases). Trimming took off 0 bases at V and 0 bases at J, with 9 bases between the two ends. From germline, CDR1 is SNHLY and CDR2 FYNNEI. This CDR3 contains 15 residues. This CDR3 reads CASSEAGGSSYEQYF. DNA of the CDR3: TGTGCCAGCAGTGAAGCGGGGGGATCCTCCTACGAGCAGTACTTC.

The chain has TRBV6-5 and TRBJ1-4; the match to TRBD1 covers 7 bases. V gave up 6 bases and J gave up 8 bases; unmatched junction bases: 12. This CDR3 comprises 15 residues. Germline loops: CDR1 MNHEY, CDR2 SVGAGI. CDR3 in DNA: TGTGCCAGCAGCCCACGGGACAGAGTATGGGAAAAACTGTTTTTT. Its protein is CASSPRDRVWEKLFF.

The chain is built from TRBV29-1 and TRBJ1-4; possible D gene TRBD1, 5 bases. Trimming stripped 6 bases from V and 8 bases from J, with 19 bases between. Germline loops: CDR1 SQVTM, CDR2 ANQGSEA. The CDR3 covers 14 residues. CDR3 sequence: CSVILGQGGEKLFF. In nucleotides, the CDR3 is TGCAGCGTGATACTAGGGCAGGGAGGAGAAAAACTGTTTTTT.

V usage is TRBV9 and J usage is TRBJ2-7, with D perhaps TRBD2 (7 bases). This CDR3 is built from 15 residues. V gave up 0 bases and J gave up 2 bases, with 12 bases separating them. From germline, CDR1 is SGDLS and CDR2 YYNGEE. CDR3 protein: CASSVEGGGTYEQYF. In DNA form, the CDR3 reads TGTGCCAGCAGCGTAGAAGGGGGGGGCACCTACGAGCAGTACTTC.

V gene TRBV15 combines with J gene TRBJ1-4; D not resolved. The CDR3 totals 14 residues. V gave up 3 bases and J gave up 6 bases, with 11 bases separating them. CDR1 is LNHNV and CDR2 is YYDKDF in the germline V gene (reference sequence). The DNA for the CDR3 is TGTGCCACCAGCAGTGGCCAGGACTATGAAAAACTGTTTTTT. Its translation is CATSSGQDYEKLFF.

The V and J genes are TRBV6-1 and TRBJ2-5; D unclear. Trimming took 6 bases from V and 5 from J, leaving 13 bases between them. The CDR3 covers 13 residues. The germline CDR1 and CDR2 sequences are MNHNS and SASEGT. The CDR3 here is CASSTVMMETQYF. The CDR3 nucleotides read TGTGCCAGCAGCACTGTTATGATGGAGACCCAGTACTTC.

This chain connects TRBV5-1 to TRBJ1-5; 8 positions agree with TRBD1. Unmatched junction bases numbered 8, after V lost 3 bases and J lost 9 bases. CDR3 length: 14 amino acids. Looked up from germline, CDR1 is SGHRS and CDR2 is YFSETQ. For the CDR3, the DNA is TGCGCCAGCAGCTCGGGACAGGACGGAGGGCCCCAGCATTTT. It specifies CASSSGQDGGPQHF.

The V call is TRBV6-6, the J call TRBJ1-5, with D perhaps matching TRBD1 (6 bases). CDR3 size: 15 residues. The germline CDR1 and CDR2 sequences are MNHNY and SVGAGI (reference sequence). Deletions cut 4 bases from V and 4 bases from J, with 14 bases between. CDR3 protein: CASSSQGRDNQPQHF. The CDR3 coding sequence is TGTGCCAGCAGTTCACAGGGAAGAGATAATCAGCCCCAGCATTTT.

The V call is TRBV7-8, the J call TRBJ2-7, with D unclear. From germline, CDR1 is SGHVS and CDR2 FQNEAQ. V lost 5 bases to trimming and J lost 0 bases, with 8 bases between them. The CDR3 totals 13 residues. CDR3 loop: CASSPTRSYEQYF. CDR3 nucleotides: TGTGCCAGCAGCCCCACACGCTCCTACGAGCAGTACTTC. Full variable domain (rest looked up from reference TRBV7-8 and TRBJ2-7): GAGVSQSPRYKVAKRGQDVALRCDPISGHVSLFWYQQALGQGPEFLTYFQNEAQLDKSGLPSDRFFAERPEGSVSTLKIQRTQQEDSAVYLCASSPTRSYEQYFGPGTRLTVT.

This chain joins TRBV7-6 and TRBJ2-5, with 9 bases lining up with TRBD1. Germline CDR1 SGHVS, CDR2 FNYEAQ. With V trimmed by 5 bases and J by 4 bases, 11 bases remained unmatched. This CDR3 contains 16 residues. The CDR3 is CASSGYRGRTIETQYF. The CDR3 coding sequence is TGTGCCAGCAGCGGATACAGGGGGCGGACCATAGAGACCCAGTACTTC.

The V and J genes are TRBV15 and TRBJ2-4; D is perhaps TRBD1 (7 bases). V was trimmed by 2 bases and J by 3 bases, leaving 11 bases between them. The CDR3 loop spans 15 amino acids. Germline-derived CDR1 and CDR2 are LNHNV and YYDKDF (reference sequence). The CDR3 protein is CATSRYRGGKNIQYF. For the CDR3, the DNA is TGTGCCACCAGCAGATACAGGGGAGGCAAAAACATTCAGTACTTC.

The chain is built from TRBV4-1 and TRBJ2-7, with TRBD1 as a possible D gene (5 bases). V lost 0 bases to trimming and J lost 2 bases, with 11 bases between them. The CDR3 is 15 residues long. The germline V gene has CDR1 MGHRA and CDR2 YSYEKL. CDR3 bases: TGCGCCAGCAGCCAAGACAGGGCGAGGACCTACGAGCAGTACTTC. It codes for CASSQDRARTYEQYF.

The chain joins TRBV14 to TRBJ2-7, with TRBD2 identical over 9 bases. V was clipped by 4 bases and J by 7 bases; unmatched bases: 5. The length of the CDR3 is 13 residues. CDR1 and CDR2 from the germline V gene are SGHDN and FVKESK. The CDR3 spells CASSRSGLAEQYF. CDR3 nucleotide sequence: TGTGCCAGCAGCCGATCCGGACTAGCGGAGCAGTACTTC.

The J gene is TRBJ2-7, the V gene TRBV6-1; no clear D. Looked up from germline, CDR1 is MNHNS and CDR2 is SASEGT. Trimming left V 10 bases short and J 6 bases short, with 16 bases between. This CDR3 comprises 12 residues. CDR3 in DNA: TGTGCCATACAGCTCCCCACCTCCGAGCAGTACTTC. Translation: CAIQLPTSEQYF.

The V and J genes are TRBV30 and TRBJ2-1; TRBD2 matches 15 bases. Germline CDR1 and CDR2: GTSNPN and SVGIG (reference sequence). The CDR3 contains 14 residues. The ends lost 5 bases at V and 4 bases at J; junction bases unmatched: 0. The DNA of the CDR3 is TGTGCCTGGGGGACTAGCGGGGGGTACAATGAGCAGTTCTTC. It translates to CAWGTSGGYNEQFF.

The chain carries TRBV30 and TRBJ1-2; 9 bases are shared with TRBD1. Germline CDR1 and CDR2: GTSNPN and SVGIG (reference sequence). The CDR3 is 12 residues long. V was pared by 5 bases and J by 7 bases, with 5 bases of the junction left unmatched. The CDR3 coding sequence is TGTGCCTGGGGACAGGGGCGGATTGGCTACACCTTC. It translates to CAWGQGRIGYTF.

V is TRBV28 and J is TRBJ1-5, with unresolved D. The CDR3 is 12 amino acids. CDR1 and CDR2 from the germline V gene are MDHEN and SYDVKM. V was pared by 5 bases and J by 3 bases, with 5 bases between. The CDR3 sequence: CASSPPNQPQHF. The CDR3 DNA reads as TGTGCCAGCAGTCCTCCCAATCAGCCCCAGCATTTT.

The chain carries TRBV10-3 and TRBJ2-7; possible D gene TRBD1, 5 bases. The CDR3 sequence is 12 residues long. The germline gives CDR1 ENHRY, CDR2 SYGVKD. The V end was cut by 4 bases, the J end by 9 bases, with 13 bases between. The CDR3 reads CAISGKGERQYF. In DNA form, the CDR3 reads TGTGCCATCAGTGGTAAAGGGGAAAGGCAGTACTTC.

The gene calls are TRBV5-4 and TRBJ2-6, with D possibly TRBD1 on 5 matching bases. This CDR3 is 16 amino acids long. Trimming removed 4 bases at V and 2 bases at J, with 13 bases between. Per germline, CDR1 SGHNT and CDR2 YYREEE (reference sequence). The CDR3 coding sequence is TGTGCCAGCAGCGTCCAGGGCGTCCCTGGGGCCAACGTCCTGACTTTC. Translation: CASSVQGVPGANVLTF.